The next 11 T cell receptor beta chains were all read from a single sample in a study of graft-versus-host responses after intestinal transplantation. The protocol was immunoSEQ multiplex PCR, while the TCRdb copy is restricted to in-frame clones and leaves out a portion. The table has 65,000 to 90,000 clones, around 90% seen once. Their antigen targets remain unknown. The sample here was unstimulated CD8+ T cells sorted from spleen or lymph node cells, taken before transplant. The origin of the receptors is a human donor who was the organ donor for an intestinal transplant.

V and J are TRBV6-5 and TRBJ2-7; 9 bases map to TRBD2. This CDR3 comprises 15 residues. V lost 6 bases, J lost 3 bases, and 9 bases stayed unmatched. CDR1 and CDR2 (germline): MNHEY, SVGAGI. The CDR3, as DNA: TGTGCCAGCAGCCCGGGCGCGGGAGGGTACTACGAGCAGTACTTC. This codes for CASSPGAGGYYEQYF.

This chain connects TRBV19 to TRBJ2-7, with 9 positions matching TRBD1. Trimming took 6 bases from V and 2 from J; bases not matched to a gene: 8. There are 15 residues in the CDR3. The germline V gene encodes CDR1 LNHDA and CDR2 SQIVND (reference sequence). The CDR3 reads CASSEPGQGPYEQYF. DNA for the CDR3: TGTGCCAGTAGCGAACCGGGACAGGGACCCTACGAGCAGTACTTC.

This chain uses TRBV27 with TRBJ1-5; TRBD1 agrees at 7 bases. In germline, CDR1 is MNHEY, CDR2 SMNVEV (reference sequence). V was clipped by 4 bases and J by 7 bases; unmatched bases: 7. The CDR3 contains 14 residues. CDR3 protein: CASSSRTGGQPQHF. The DNA of the CDR3 is TGTGCCAGCAGTTCCCGGACAGGCGGGCAGCCCCAGCATTTT.

This chain connects TRBV4-1 to TRBJ2-7; 9 positions match TRBD1. The junction had 4 bases not matched to a gene; V was cut back by 1 base and J by 6 bases. CDR1 MGHRA and CDR2 YSYEKL come from the germline V gene. This CDR3 is 14 amino acids long. CDR3 region: CASSQVRTGVEQYF. DNA for the CDR3: TGCGCCAGCAGCCAAGTCCGGACAGGGGTCGAGCAGTACTTC.

This sequence joins TRBV7-9 and TRBJ2-5; 9 bases align to TRBD1. CDR1 and CDR2 (germline): SEHNR, FQNEAQ (reference sequence). The CDR3 runs to 16 residues. With 4 bases clipped from V and 3 bases from J, the junction kept 9 bases outside the gene matches. CDR3 loop: CASSSSTGTGKETQYF. CDR3 coding DNA: TGTGCCAGCAGCTCCTCGACCGGGACAGGGAAAGAGACCCAGTACTTC.

J is TRBJ2-7 and V is TRBV4-1; D tentatively fits TRBD1 or TRBD2 (6 bases each). The CDR3 contains 16 residues. Trimming removed 0 bases at V and 5 bases at J, with 17 bases between. In germline, CDR1 is MGHRA, CDR2 YSYEKL. In nucleotides, the CDR3 is TGCGCCAGCAGCCAAGAAGGAGGGGGTTTAAGCCACGAGCAGTACTTC. It codes for CASSQEGGGLSHEQYF.

The genes are TRBV29-1 and TRBJ2-7; 9 bases are shared with TRBD2. The germline V gene encodes CDR1 SQVTM and CDR2 ANQGSEA. The CDR3 has 14 residues. Trimming cost V 3 bases and J 2 bases; bases outside gene matches: 5. The chain's CDR3 is CSVEASGKPYEQYF. DNA for the CDR3: TGCAGCGTTGAGGCTAGCGGGAAACCCTACGAGCAGTACTTC.

The genes are TRBV7-6 and TRBJ2-2, with TRBD2 identical over 8 bases. Germline trimming cut 5 bases from V and 1 base from J; bases unmatched to any gene: 3. This CDR3 is 15 amino acids long. CDR1 and CDR2 (germline): SGHVS, FNYEAQ. CDR3 protein: CASSPLAENTGELFF. As DNA, the CDR3 is TGTGCCAGCAGCCCACTAGCGGAGAACACCGGGGAGCTGTTTTTT.

The V and J genes are TRBV11-2 and TRBJ2-5; D may be TRBD2 (5 bases). CDR1 and CDR2 from the germline V gene are SGHAT and FQNNGV. V was pared by 4 bases and J by 3 bases, with 6 bases between. The CDR3 covers 12 residues. The CDR3 DNA follows: TGTGCCAGCAGCTCACTAGAAGAGACCCAGTACTTC. This sequence encodes CASSSLEETQYF.

The chain's CDR3 is CASSQDRDSSYEQYF. CDR3 nucleotide sequence: TGCGCCAGCAGCCAAGACCGGGACAGCTCCTACGAGCAGTACTTC. The chain links TRBV4-1 to TRBJ2-5; 7 bases are shared with TRBD1. The J call may not be correct, given that the DNA end is closer to TRBJ2-7. The CDR3 loop spans 15 amino acids. CDR1 is MGHRA and CDR2 is YSYEKL in the germline V gene.

The V call is TRBV2, the J call TRBJ2-7, with 9 positions matching TRBD1. Trimming took 5 bases from V and 2 from J; bases not matched to a gene: 7. The CDR3 length is 15 residues. Germline-derived CDR1 and CDR2 are SNHLY and FYNNEI. The CDR3 DNA sequence: TGTGCCAGCAGTATCCCGGGACAGGGTCCCTACGAGCAGTACTTC. It codes for CASSIPGQGPYEQYF. The full variable domain, in which reference TRBV2 and TRBJ2-7 provide the parts outside the CDR3, is EPEVTQTPSHQVTQMGQEVILRCVPISNHLYFYWYRQILGQKVEFLVSFYNNEISEKSEIFDDQFSVERPDGSNFTLKIRSTKLEDSAMYFCASSIPGQGPYEQYFGPGTRLTVT.